The source of this TCR beta chain is a study of T cell repertoires in aging, cancer and after chemotherapy. About the research overall: Six age groups, ranging from 30 or younger to 70 or older, included the donors. Healthy donor repertoires were recorded over several months to years and showed clear clonal overlap.

General observations from the study: No conclusions about immunological memory after chemotherapy can be drawn from the repertoire data. In cancer patients, declining TCR diversity with age involved lost richness and lost evenness.

Peripheral blood genomic DNA, not sorted cells or RNA, was the template. A mixed TRB-A/B primer pool amplified rearranged TRB by multiplex touch-down PCR. One entry per CDR3 protein, called by TCRdb with MiXCR from the multiplex PCR reads. The sample includes about 8,400 distinct CDR3 sequences, less than 35% seen only once; the top ten take around 4%. In germline, CDR1 is KGHDR, CDR2 SFDVKD. The CDR3 extends over 16 amino acids. Germline trimming cut 10 bases from V and 3 bases from J; bases unmatched to any gene: 8. This clonotype was seen a handful of times. What it binds is not known. The sequence came from a human donor in good health. Sequences were obtained from blood. The rearrangement links TRBV24-1 to TRBJ1-4; 12 nucleotides agree with TRBD1. CDR3 sequence reads: CATTGQGALANEKLFF. CDR3 sequence (DNA): TGTGCCACAACGGGACAGGGGGCTCTTGCTAATGAAAAACTGTTTTTT.